This T cell receptor (beta chain) was captured in a study of tumor-infiltrating lymphocytes in localized non-small cell lung cancer (dated by TCRdb to the early 2020s). Background on the whole study: The cohort included patients whose samples were collected after neoadjuvant chemotherapy, as well as both smokers and never-smokers and several histologies. In total, the ICON cohort consisted of approximately 160 surgical patients with localized non-small cell lung cancer who had their tumors resected. Each patient provided resected tumor tissue plus uninvolved lung tissue from the same patient, with the uninvolved lung tissue described as non-adjacent to the tumor. A total of 50 or so patients were included in the paired tumor versus uninvolved lung comparison of immunoSEQ T-cell fraction. TCR sequencing was one of several integrated assays, alongside flow cytometry, multiplex immunofluorescence, RNA-seq, exome sequencing and proteomics, applied to the same patients. Broad study findings and their caveats: Different pieces of the same tissue were used for different assays, so technical variation could not be separated from intratumor heterogeneity. The TCR-derived T-cell fraction showed no difference between the flow cytometry-defined immunotypes IM1 (good prognosis) and IM2 (poor prognosis). No association of tumor T-cell fraction from TCR sequencing with recurrence-free survival was found (p = 0.61). Assay coverage differed among patients according to how much tissue was available, so only a subset of the cohort had TCR sequencing. In line with immunofluorescence CD3 counts, TCRbeta sequencing supported higher T cell infiltration in tumors compared with uninvolved lung tissue.

ICON enrollment began in early 2016, and the last patient was enrolled in September 2018. From a subcohort of some 76 patients, fresh tumor and matched uninvolved tissue were collected for in-depth immune analyses, including TCR sequencing. DNA isolated from bulk tissue, without cell sorting, was used for TCR sequencing. Inclusive of the bounding cysteine and phenylalanine, the CDR3 is 16 residues long. Only the CDR3 region is kept as DNA, spanning 48 bases read in frame from base 1. Relative to germline, V is missing 0 bases and J is missing 2 bases, with 5 bases of the junction outside any gene match. CDR1 and CDR2 were assigned from the germline V gene as SGDLS and YYNGEE. With regard to this clone: It has no known antigen specificity. Base quality data are lacking; no much larger clone is found one base away.

The T-cell fraction in tumor and uninvolved lung tissue was obtained from TCR sequencing using the immunoSEQ assay. Processing in the source paper ran as follows. For survival analysis, patients were divided into high (upper tertile) and low (lower two tertiles) T-cell fraction groups, which were compared by log-rank test. A signed-rank test was used to check for differences in T-cell fraction between paired tumor and uninvolved lung. As stored in TCRdb, this immuneACCESS dataset retains in-frame rearrangements with V and J assigned. A fraction of the clones does not appear; measured against another copy, unresolved V genes explain less than half of the discrepancy, and the remainder lacks a known reason. The DNA was the basis for D and trimming; V, J and clone size are from that table. For this sample the table gives approximately 16,000 clones, of which 35% to 55% were detected only once. Approximately 15% of the sample comes from the top ten.

The chain uses TRBV9 and TRBJ2-3; the central 8 bases match TRBD2. Source material: lung tumor tissue. This TCR derives from a human donor with non-small cell lung cancer. CDR3 loop: CASSVGGSGVTDTQYF. The sequenced DNA: TGTGCCAGCAGCGTAGGTGGTAGCGGGGTCACAGATACGCAGTATTTT.